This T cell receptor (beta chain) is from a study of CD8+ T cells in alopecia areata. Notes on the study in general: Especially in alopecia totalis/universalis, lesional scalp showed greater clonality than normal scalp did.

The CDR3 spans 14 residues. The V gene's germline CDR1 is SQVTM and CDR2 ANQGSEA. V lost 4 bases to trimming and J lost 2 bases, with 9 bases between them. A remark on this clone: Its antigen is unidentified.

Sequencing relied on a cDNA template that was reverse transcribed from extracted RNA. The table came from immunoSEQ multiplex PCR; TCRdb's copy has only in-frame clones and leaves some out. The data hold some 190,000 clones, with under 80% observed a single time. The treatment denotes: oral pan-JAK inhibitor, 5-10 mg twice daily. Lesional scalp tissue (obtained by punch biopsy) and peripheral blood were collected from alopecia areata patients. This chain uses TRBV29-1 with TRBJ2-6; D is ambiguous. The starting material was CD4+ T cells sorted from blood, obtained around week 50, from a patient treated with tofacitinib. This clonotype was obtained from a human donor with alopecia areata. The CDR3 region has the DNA TGCAGCGTTGTTTCCTGGGCTGGGGCCAACGTCCTGACTTTC. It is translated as CSVVSWAGANVLTF.